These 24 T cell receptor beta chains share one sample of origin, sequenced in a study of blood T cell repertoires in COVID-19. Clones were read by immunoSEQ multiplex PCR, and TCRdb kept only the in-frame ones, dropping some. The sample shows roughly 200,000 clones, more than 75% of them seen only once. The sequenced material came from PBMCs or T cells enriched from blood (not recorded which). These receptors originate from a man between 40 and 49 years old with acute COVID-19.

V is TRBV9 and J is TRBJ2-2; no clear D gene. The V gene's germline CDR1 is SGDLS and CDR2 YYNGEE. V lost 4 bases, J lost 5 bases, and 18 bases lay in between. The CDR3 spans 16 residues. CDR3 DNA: TGTGCCAGCAGCCGACACTCCTCGATTTCGACCGGGGAGCTGTTTTTT. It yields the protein CASSRHSSISTGELFF.

DNA for the CDR3: TGTGCCAGCAGCTTAGATGGGACAGGCTACGGCTACACCTTC. Amino acids: CASSLDGTGYGYTF. The rearrangement links TRBV11-2 to TRBJ1-2; 8 bases are shared with TRBD1. The CDR3 has 14 residues. V lost 0 bases, J lost 8 bases, and 5 bases stayed unmatched. Germline assignment: CDR1 SGHAT and CDR2 FQNNGV. Looking up the rest from reference TRBV11-2 and TRBJ1-2 gives the full variable domain: EAGVAQSPRYKIIEKRQSVAFWCNPISGHATLYWYQQILGQGPKLLIQFQNNGVVDDSQLPKDRFSAERLKGVDSTLKIQPAKLEDSAVYLCASSLDGTGYGYTFGSGTRLTVV.

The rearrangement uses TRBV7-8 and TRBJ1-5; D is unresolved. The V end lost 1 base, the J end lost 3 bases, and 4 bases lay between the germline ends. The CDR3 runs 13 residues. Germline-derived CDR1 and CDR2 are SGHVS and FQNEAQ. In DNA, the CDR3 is TGTGCCAGCAGCTTAGTAGCCAATCAGCCCCAGCATTTT. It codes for CASSLVANQPQHF.

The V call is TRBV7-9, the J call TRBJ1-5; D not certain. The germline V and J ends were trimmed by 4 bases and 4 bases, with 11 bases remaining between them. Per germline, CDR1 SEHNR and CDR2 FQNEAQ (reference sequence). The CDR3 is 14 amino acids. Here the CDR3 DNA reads TGTGCCAGCAGCTCTACCCTCTCTAATCAGCCCCAGCATTTT. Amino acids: CASSSTLSNQPQHF.

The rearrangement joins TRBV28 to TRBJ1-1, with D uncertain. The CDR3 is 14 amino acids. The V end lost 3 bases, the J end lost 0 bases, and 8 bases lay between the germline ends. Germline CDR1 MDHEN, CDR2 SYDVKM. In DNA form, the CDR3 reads TGTGCCAGCAGTTTCGATGGGCTGAACACTGAAGCTTTCTTT. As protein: CASSFDGLNTEAFF.

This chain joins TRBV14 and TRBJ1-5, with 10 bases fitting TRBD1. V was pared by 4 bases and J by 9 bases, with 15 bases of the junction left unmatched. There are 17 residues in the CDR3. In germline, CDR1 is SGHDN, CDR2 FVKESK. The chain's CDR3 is CASSLETTGGDDRPQHF. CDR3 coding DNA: TGTGCCAGCAGCCTAGAAACGACAGGGGGCGACGATCGGCCCCAGCATTTT.

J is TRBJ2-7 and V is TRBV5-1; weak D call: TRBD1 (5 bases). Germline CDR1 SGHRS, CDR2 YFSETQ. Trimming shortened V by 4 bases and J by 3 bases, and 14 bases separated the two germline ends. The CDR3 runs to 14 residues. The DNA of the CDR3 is TGCGCCAGCAGCCCGGACACTATCGACTACGAGCAGTACTTC. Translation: CASSPDTIDYEQYF.

CDR3 in amino acids: CASSLLSGRDEQFF. DNA of the CDR3: TGTGCCAGCAGTCTTCTCTCAGGGAGGGATGAGCAGTTCTTC. The V gene is TRBV5-8, the J gene TRBJ2-1; TRBD2 aligns across 7 bases. The CDR3 consists of 14 residues. Germline V CDR1 and CDR2: SGHTS, YDEGEE. V shed 5 bases, J shed 8 bases, and the junction held 10 bases outside the gene matches.

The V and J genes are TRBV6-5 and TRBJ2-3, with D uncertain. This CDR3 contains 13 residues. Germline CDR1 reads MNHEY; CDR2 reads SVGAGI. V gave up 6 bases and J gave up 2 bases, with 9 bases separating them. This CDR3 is CASRRVITDTQYF. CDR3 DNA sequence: TGTGCCAGCAGGCGAGTTATCACAGATACGCAGTATTTT.

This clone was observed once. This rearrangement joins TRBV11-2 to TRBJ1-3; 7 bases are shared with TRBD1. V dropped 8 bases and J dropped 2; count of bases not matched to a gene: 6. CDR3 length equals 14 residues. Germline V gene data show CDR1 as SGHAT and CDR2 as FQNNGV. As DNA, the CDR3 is TGTGCCAGCCGCACGCAGGGGGCTGGAAACACCATATATTTT. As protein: CASRTQGAGNTIYF.

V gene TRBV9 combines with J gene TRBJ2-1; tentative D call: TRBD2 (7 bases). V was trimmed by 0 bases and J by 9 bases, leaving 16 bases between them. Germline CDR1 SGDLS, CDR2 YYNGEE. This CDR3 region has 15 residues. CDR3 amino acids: CASSVAGRGGREQFF. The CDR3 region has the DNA TGTGCCAGCAGCGTAGCCGGAAGGGGGGGTCGTGAGCAGTTCTTC.

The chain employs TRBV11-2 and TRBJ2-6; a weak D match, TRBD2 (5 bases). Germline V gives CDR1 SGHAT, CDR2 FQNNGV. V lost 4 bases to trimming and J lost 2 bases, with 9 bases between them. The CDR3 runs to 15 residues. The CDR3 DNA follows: TGTGCCAGCAGCTATCCCGGGACTGGGGCCAACGTCCTGACTTTC. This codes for CASSYPGTGANVLTF. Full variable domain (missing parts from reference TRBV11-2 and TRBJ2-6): EAGVAQSPRYKIIEKRQSVAFWCNPISGHATLYWYQQILGQGPKLLIQFQNNGVVDDSQLPKDRFSAERLKGVDSTLKIQPAKLEDSAVYLCASSYPGTGANVLTFGAGSRLTVL.

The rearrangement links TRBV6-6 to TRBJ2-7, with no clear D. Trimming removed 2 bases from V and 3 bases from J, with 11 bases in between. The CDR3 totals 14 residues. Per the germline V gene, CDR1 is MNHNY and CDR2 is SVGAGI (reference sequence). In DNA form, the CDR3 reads TGTGCCAGCAGTTACGGTGGCACCCGCTACGAGCAGTACTTC. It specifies CASSYGGTRYEQYF.

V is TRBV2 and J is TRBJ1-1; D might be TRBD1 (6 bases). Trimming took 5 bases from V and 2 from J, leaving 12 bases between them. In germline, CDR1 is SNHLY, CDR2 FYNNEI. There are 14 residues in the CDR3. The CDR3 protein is CASSLGHFNTEAFF. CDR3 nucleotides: TGTGCCAGCAGTTTGGGACATTTTAACACTGAAGCTTTCTTT.

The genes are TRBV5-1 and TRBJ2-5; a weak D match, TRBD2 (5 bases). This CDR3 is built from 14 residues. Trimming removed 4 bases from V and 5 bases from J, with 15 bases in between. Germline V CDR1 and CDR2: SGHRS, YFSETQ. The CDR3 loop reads CASSPVSPGETQYF. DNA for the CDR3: TGCGCCAGCAGCCCCGTCTCACCGGGGGAGACCCAGTACTTC.

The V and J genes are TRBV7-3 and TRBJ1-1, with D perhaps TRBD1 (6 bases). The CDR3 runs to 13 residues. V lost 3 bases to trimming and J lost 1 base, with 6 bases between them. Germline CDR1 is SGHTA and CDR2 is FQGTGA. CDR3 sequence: CASSFRGNTEAFF. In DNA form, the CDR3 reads TGTGCCAGCAGCTTCAGGGGGAACACTGAAGCTTTCTTT.

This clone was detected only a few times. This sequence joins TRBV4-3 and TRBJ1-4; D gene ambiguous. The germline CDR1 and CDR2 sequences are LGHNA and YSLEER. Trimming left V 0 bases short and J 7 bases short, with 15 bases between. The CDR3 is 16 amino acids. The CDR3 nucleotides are TGCGCCAGCAGCCAAGATCTAGGCTCCCGGGGTGAAAAACTGTTTTTT. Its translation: CASSQDLGSRGEKLFF.

The CDR3 DNA is TGTGCCAGTAGTCAAAATAGCGGGAGGGAGACCCAGTACTTC. Translated, it gives CASSQNSGRETQYF. The gene calls are TRBV19 and TRBJ2-5; 10 bases align to TRBD2. J was trimmed by 5 bases and V by 5 bases; bases with no gene match: 5. Germline loops: CDR1 LNHDA, CDR2 SQIVND (reference sequence). The CDR3 extends over 14 amino acids.

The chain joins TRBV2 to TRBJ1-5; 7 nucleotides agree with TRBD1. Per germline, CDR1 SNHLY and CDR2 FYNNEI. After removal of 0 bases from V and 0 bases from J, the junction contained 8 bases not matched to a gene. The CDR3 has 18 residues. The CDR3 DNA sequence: TGTGCCAGCAGTGAAGCGCTGACAGGGCAACATAGCAATCAGCCCCAGCATTTT. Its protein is CASSEALTGQHSNQPQHF.

In DNA, the CDR3 is TGTGCCTGGTCCTGGGAGGGAAGCTATGAAAAACTGTTTTTT. It encodes CAWSWEGSYEKLFF. This chain joins TRBV30 and TRBJ1-4; D gene unclear. CDR1 is GTSNPN and CDR2 is SVGIG in the germline V gene (reference sequence). The CDR3 totals 14 residues. V was clipped by 5 bases and J by 6 bases, with 16 bases between them.

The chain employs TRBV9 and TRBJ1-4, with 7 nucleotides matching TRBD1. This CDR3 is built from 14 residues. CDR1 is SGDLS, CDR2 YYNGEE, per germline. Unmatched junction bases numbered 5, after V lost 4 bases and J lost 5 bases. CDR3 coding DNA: TGTGCCAGCAGCCCGTTGACAGGGAATGAAAAACTGTTTTTT. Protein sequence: CASSPLTGNEKLFF.

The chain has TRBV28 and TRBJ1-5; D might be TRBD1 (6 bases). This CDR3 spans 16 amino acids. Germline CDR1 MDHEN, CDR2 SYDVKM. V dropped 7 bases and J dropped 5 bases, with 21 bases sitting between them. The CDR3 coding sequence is TGTGCCAGCACTACGGGGGGCGGGGGCCTTTATCAGCCCCAGCATTTT. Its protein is CASTTGGGGLYQPQHF.

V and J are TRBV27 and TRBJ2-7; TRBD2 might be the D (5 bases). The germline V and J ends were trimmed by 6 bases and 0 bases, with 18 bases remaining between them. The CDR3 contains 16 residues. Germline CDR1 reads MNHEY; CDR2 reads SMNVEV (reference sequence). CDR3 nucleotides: TGTGCCAGCAGCCGGGATCCACTAGGGAGCTCCTACGAGCAGTACTTC. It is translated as CASSRDPLGSSYEQYF.

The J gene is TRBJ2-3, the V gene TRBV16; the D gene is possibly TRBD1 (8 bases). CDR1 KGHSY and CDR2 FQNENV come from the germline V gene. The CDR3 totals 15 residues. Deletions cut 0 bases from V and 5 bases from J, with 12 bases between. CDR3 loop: CASSQSTGEGDTQYF. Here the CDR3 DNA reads TGTGCCAGCAGCCAATCGACAGGGGAGGGAGATACGCAGTATTTT.